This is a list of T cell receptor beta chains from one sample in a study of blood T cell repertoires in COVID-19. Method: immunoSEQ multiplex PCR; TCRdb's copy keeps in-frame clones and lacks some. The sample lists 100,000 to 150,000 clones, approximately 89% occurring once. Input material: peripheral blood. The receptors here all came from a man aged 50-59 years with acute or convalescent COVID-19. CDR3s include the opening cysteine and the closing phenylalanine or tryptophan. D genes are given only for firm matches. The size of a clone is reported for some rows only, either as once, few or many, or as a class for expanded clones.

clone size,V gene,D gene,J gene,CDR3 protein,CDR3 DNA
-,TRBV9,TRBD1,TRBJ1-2,CASSVDGTGDEGYTF,TGTGCCAGCAGCGTTGACGGGACAGGGGATGAGGGCTACACCTTC
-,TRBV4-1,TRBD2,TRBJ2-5,CASSLTGLAGETQYF,TGCGCCAGCAGCCTAACAGGACTAGCGGGAGAGACCCAGTACTTC
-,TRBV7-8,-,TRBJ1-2,CASSPGGRDDGYGYTF,TGTGCCAGCAGTCCGGGCGGGAGGGATGACGGGTATGGCTACACCTTC
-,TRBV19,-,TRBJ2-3,CASSIGLVLSDTQYF,TGTGCCAGTAGTATAGGACTAGTATTATCCGATACGCAGTATTTT
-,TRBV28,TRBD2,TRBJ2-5,CASSFIIGGRGGETQYF,TGTGCCAGCAGTTTTATAATAGGAGGGAGGGGTGGGGAGACCCAGTACTTC
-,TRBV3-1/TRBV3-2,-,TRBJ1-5,CASSQAGRSPLQPQHF,TGTGCCAGCAGCCAAGCCGGCAGGTCTCCTCTTCAGCCCCAGCATTTT
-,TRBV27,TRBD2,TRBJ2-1,CASSGAGLEFGDEQFF,TGTGCCAGCAGTGGCGCGGGACTAGAGTTTGGAGATGAGCAGTTCTTC
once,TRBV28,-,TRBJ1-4,CASSLYGNEKLFF,TGTGCCAGCAGTTTATACGGTAATGAAAAACTGTTTTTT
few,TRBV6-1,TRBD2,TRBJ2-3,CASSAGTSGGFTDTQYF,TGTGCCAGCAGTGCCGGGACTAGCGGTGGATTCACAGATACGCAGTATTTT
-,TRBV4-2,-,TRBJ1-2,CASSQRTQDYGYTF,TGTGCCAGCAGCCAACGGACACAAGACTATGGCTACACCTTC
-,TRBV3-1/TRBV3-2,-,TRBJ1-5,CASSQGRADRFSNQPQHF,TGTGCCAGCAGCCAAGGACGTGCGGACAGATTTAGCAATCAGCCCCAGCATTTT
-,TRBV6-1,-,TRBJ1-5,CASSESGGNQPQHF,TGTGCCAGCAGTGAATCCGGGGGCAATCAGCCCCAGCATTTT
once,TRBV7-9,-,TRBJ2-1,CASTPQRLQFF,TGTGCCAGCACCCCCCAGCGTCTGCAGTTCTTC
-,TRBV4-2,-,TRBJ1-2,CASSQGSGDTDYYGYTF,TGTGCCAGCAGCCAAGGCTCCGGGGACACTGACTACTATGGCTACACCTTC
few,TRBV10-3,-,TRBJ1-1,CAISALTGNTEAFF,TGTGCCATCAGTGCATTGACAGGGAACACTGAAGCTTTCTTT
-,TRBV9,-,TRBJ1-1,CASSVGGSTGSTEAFF,TGTGCCAGCAGCGTCGGGGGGTCCACAGGAAGTACTGAAGCTTTCTTT
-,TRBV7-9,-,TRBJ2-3,CASSQTGGGDPDTQYF,TGTGCCAGCAGCCAAACGGGGGGCGGGGATCCAGATACGCAGTATTTT
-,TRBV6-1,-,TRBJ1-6,CASHFRTADNSPLHF,TGTGCCAGCCATTTCCGGACAGCTGATAATTCACCCCTCCACTTT
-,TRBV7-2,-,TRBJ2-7,CASTLRSGTYEQYF,TGTGCCAGCACCCTTCGGAGCGGAACCTACGAGCAGTACTTC
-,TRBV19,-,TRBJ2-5,CASTRSAQGETQYF,TGTGCCAGTACCCGTTCGGCGCAGGGTGAGACCCAGTACTTC
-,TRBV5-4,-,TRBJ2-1,CASSSSIEQFF,TGTGCCAGCAGCTCTAGCATTGAGCAGTTCTTC
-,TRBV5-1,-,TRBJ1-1,CASSLGVNTEAFF,TGCGCCAGCAGCTTGGGAGTAAACACTGAAGCTTTCTTT
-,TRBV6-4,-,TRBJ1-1,CASRQGLLSTEAFF,TGTGCCAGCAGACAGGGCCTTTTGAGCACTGAAGCTTTCTTT
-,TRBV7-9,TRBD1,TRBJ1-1,CASRYGQGLGNTEAFF,TGTGCCAGCAGGTACGGACAGGGGCTAGGGAACACTGAAGCTTTCTTT
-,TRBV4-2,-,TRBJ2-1,CASSQASYSYNEQFF,TGTGCCAGCAGCCAAGCGAGCTATTCCTACAATGAGCAGTTCTTC
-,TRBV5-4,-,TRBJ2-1,CASSLEFAGSGEQFF,TGTGCCAGCAGCTTGGAGTTTGCGGGGTCCGGTGAGCAGTTCTTC
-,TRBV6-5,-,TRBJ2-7,CASSYSVASSEQYF,TGTGCCAGCAGTTACTCGGTGGCATCCAGCGAGCAGTACTTC
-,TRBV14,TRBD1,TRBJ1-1,CASSWDRGTEAFF,TGTGCCAGCAGCTGGGACAGGGGGACTGAAGCTTTCTTT
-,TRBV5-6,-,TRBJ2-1,CASSHYNEQFF,TGTGCCAGCAGCCACTACAATGAGCAGTTCTTC
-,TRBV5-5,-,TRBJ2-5,CASSSRQTQETQYF,TGTGCCAGCAGCAGCCGGCAGACACAAGAGACCCAGTACTTC
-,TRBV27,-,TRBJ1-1,CASSFRGGIEAFF,TGTGCCAGCAGTTTCCGCGGCGGCATTGAAGCTTTCTTT
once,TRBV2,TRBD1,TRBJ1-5,CASTLDRGDQPQHF,TGTGCCAGCACACTGGACAGGGGCGATCAGCCCCAGCATTTT
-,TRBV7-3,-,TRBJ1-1,CASSLNSQGNTEAFF,TGTGCCAGCAGCTTAAACAGTCAGGGGAACACTGAAGCTTTCTTT
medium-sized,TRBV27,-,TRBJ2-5,CASSLLGGETQYF,TGTGCCAGCAGTTTATTGGGCGGGGAGACCCAGTACTTC
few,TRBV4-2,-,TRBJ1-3,CASSQELGFSGNTIYF,TGTGCCAGCAGCCAAGAACTAGGGTTCTCTGGAAACACCATATATTTT
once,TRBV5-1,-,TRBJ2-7,CASSPDSSYEQYF,TGCGCCAGCAGCCCTGACAGCTCCTACGAGCAGTACTTC
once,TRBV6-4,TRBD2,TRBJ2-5,CASSDWGGRASETQYF,TGTGCCAGCAGTGACTGGGGCGGGAGGGCCTCAGAGACCCAGTACTTC